The entry below describes one TCR beta chain. The assay was immunoSEQ multiplex PCR, and TCRdb's table has in-frame clones only and misses some. Here the sample spans 40,000 to 65,000 clones, around 90% being singletons. The data stem from a study of control samples from healthy donors and cancer patients. CDR1 is LNHDA and CDR2 is SQIVND in the germline V gene (reference sequence). V lost 4 bases and J 5 bases, leaving 19 bases between the germline ends. The CDR3 contains 16 residues. The sample was PBMCs. This sequence joins TRBV19 and TRBJ2-3; possibly TRBD2 for D (6 bases). The clonotype was recovered from a man aged 60 to 75 with head and neck cancer. In nucleotides, the CDR3 is TGTGCCAGTAGTAGAAGGGCGGGAAGCATAGGAGATACGCAGTATTTT. It specifies CASSRRAGSIGDTQYF.